One sample yielded the 22 T cell receptor beta chains listed below, sequenced in a study of T cell changes during pregnancy in multiple sclerosis. The assay was immunoSEQ multiplex PCR, and TCRdb's table has in-frame clones only and misses some. In the table there are 30,000 or so clones, under 95% of which are singletons. Material: CD4+ T cells from peripheral blood mononuclear cells, obtained in the second trimester of pregnancy. The receptor set was obtained from a female donor in good health, enrolled as a control in a pregnancy study.

The chain couples TRBV16 to TRBJ1-1; D possibly corresponds to TRBD1 (6 bases). Trimming left V 2 bases short and J 5 bases short, with 12 bases between. The CDR3 loop spans 14 amino acids. Looked up from germline, CDR1 is KGHSY and CDR2 is FQNENV. The CDR3 here is CASSQNRVRTEAFF. The CDR3, as DNA: TGTGCCAGCAGCCAAAACAGGGTACGGACTGAAGCTTTCTTT.

V gene TRBV9 combines with J gene TRBJ1-2; D is uncertain. The CDR3 is 15 residues long. Trimming took 3 bases from V and 0 from J, leaving 12 bases between them. Germline V gene data show CDR1 as SGDLS and CDR2 as YYNGEE. CDR3 loop: CASSERAGANYGYTF. In DNA, the CDR3 is TGTGCCAGCAGCGAGCGGGCTGGGGCTAACTATGGCTACACCTTC.

J is TRBJ2-3 and V is TRBV5-1, with unresolved D. This CDR3 contains 12 residues. The germline V and J ends were trimmed by 2 bases and 1 base, with 2 bases remaining between them. CDR1 is SGHRS, CDR2 YFSETQ, per germline. CDR3 in DNA: TGCGCCAGCAGCTTCGGCACAGATACGCAGTATTTT. This sequence encodes CASSFGTDTQYF.

This chain links TRBV2 with TRBJ1-2; TRBD1 aligns across 9 bases. This CDR3 has 13 residues. V lost 10 bases and J lost 3; bases outside the gene matches: 6. Germline CDR1 reads SNHLY; CDR2 reads FYNNEI. CDR3 in DNA: TGTGCCACCCAGGGACAGGGAGACTATGGCTACACCTTC. Translated, it gives CATQGQGDYGYTF.

The genes are TRBV5-1 and TRBJ2-2; 8 bases align to TRBD1. After removal of 0 bases from V and 0 bases from J, the junction contained 13 bases not matched to a gene. The CDR3 length is 20 residues. From germline, CDR1 is SGHRS and CDR2 YFSETQ. CDR3 region: CASSLAGGRGLGANTGELFF. Here the CDR3 DNA reads TGCGCCAGCAGCTTGGCGGGCGGCAGGGGGCTCGGAGCGAACACCGGGGAGCTGTTTTTT.

CDR3 protein: CASSETSGSSYEQYF. CDR3 sequence (DNA): TGTGCCAGCAGCGAAACTAGCGGGAGTTCCTACGAGCAGTACTTC. V gene TRBV11-2 combines with J gene TRBJ2-7, with TRBD2 identical over 11 bases. Germline CDR1 reads SGHAT; CDR2 reads FQNNGV. V shed 5 bases and J 1 base; nucleotides not matched to a gene: 4. The CDR3 runs 15 residues.

The CDR3: CASSPTGHYGYTF. The CDR3, as DNA: TGTGCCAGCAGTCCGACAGGGCACTATGGCTACACCTTC. The rearrangement joins TRBV7-5 to TRBJ1-2; the table's D call, TRBD1, was not checked against the DNA. TRBV7-5 is noted as a pseudogene. The length of the CDR3 is 13 residues.

This chain connects TRBV29-1 to TRBJ2-4; D gene ambiguous. This CDR3 is 11 amino acids long. Trimming stripped 4 bases from V and 6 bases from J, with 7 bases between. Germline V gene data show CDR1 as SQVTM and CDR2 as ANQGSEA. CDR3 sequence (DNA): TGCAGCGTTGTCCCAGGAAACATTCAGTACTTC. Its translation is CSVVPGNIQYF.

V is TRBV11-3 and J is TRBJ2-6; 7 nucleotides match TRBD1. CDR1 is SGHNT and CDR2 is YENEEA in the germline V gene. The trim removed 4 bases at V and 2 bases at J, leaving 2 bases unmatched. CDR3 size: 15 residues. This CDR3 is CASSSTGAGANVLTF. For the CDR3, the DNA is TGTGCCAGCAGCTCCACAGGGGCTGGGGCCAACGTCCTGACTTTC.

The rearrangement uses TRBV6-5 and TRBJ2-1; 12 nucleotides match TRBD2. Trimming took 4 bases from V and 2 from J; bases not matched to a gene: 3. This CDR3 comprises 16 residues. Germline V gene sequence: CDR1 MNHEY, CDR2 SVGAGI. DNA of the CDR3: TGTGCCAGCAGTTTGTGGACTAGCGGGGCCTACAATGAGCAGTTCTTC. Translation gives CASSLWTSGAYNEQFF.

This chain connects TRBV7-6 to TRBJ2-2; the match to TRBD2 covers 9 bases. The germline V gene has CDR1 SGHVS and CDR2 FNYEAQ. The CDR3 runs to 15 residues. Germline trimming cut 8 bases from V and 2 bases from J; bases unmatched to any gene: 6. The CDR3 sequence: CASRQLAGNTGELFF. CDR3 DNA: TGTGCCAGCCGGCAACTAGCGGGTAACACCGGGGAGCTGTTTTTT.

V is TRBV7-9 and J is TRBJ1-1, with a possible D match to TRBD1 (6 bases). V lost 5 bases and J 11 bases, leaving 12 bases between the germline ends. The CDR3 has 11 residues. Germline V gene sequence: CDR1 SEHNR, CDR2 FQNEAQ (reference sequence). The DNA for the CDR3 is TGTGCCAGCAGCCAGGGGCCCGACGCTTTCTTT. It yields the protein CASSQGPDAFF.

The chain carries TRBV5-4 and TRBJ1-3; possible D gene TRBD1, 6 bases. Trimming took 0 bases from V and 2 from J, leaving 12 bases between them. Germline values: CDR1 SGHNT, CDR2 YYREEE (reference sequence). This CDR3 region has 16 residues. CDR3 sequence: CASSLGEGGTGNTIYF. DNA for the CDR3: TGTGCCAGCAGCTTGGGCGAAGGGGGAACTGGAAACACCATATATTTT.

DNA of the CDR3: TGTGCCAGCAGCCGCTTTCAGGGAGGCGGGACCTACGGCGAGCAGTACTTC. It codes for CASSRFQGGGTYGEQYF. The V call is TRBV28, the J call TRBJ2-7; weak D call: TRBD2 (6 bases). V was clipped by 6 bases and J by 6 bases, with 27 bases between them. CDR3 length: 17 amino acids. The germline V gene encodes CDR1 MDHEN and CDR2 SYDVKM.

The chain joins TRBV19 to TRBJ2-2; 9 bases fit TRBD1. CDR1 is LNHDA and CDR2 is SQIVND in the germline V gene (reference sequence). The CDR3 totals 15 residues. V trimming: 5 bases; J trimming: 3 bases; junction bases outside the gene matches: 4. The CDR3 sequence: CASSLQGADTGELFF. Written as DNA, the CDR3 is TGTGCCAGTAGTTTACAGGGGGCGGACACCGGGGAGCTGTTTTTT.

The V call is TRBV28, the J call TRBJ1-5; a weak D match, TRBD1 (5 bases). This CDR3 is 14 amino acids long. From germline, CDR1 is MDHEN and CDR2 SYDVKM. The V and J ends lost 6 bases and 4 bases respectively, with 13 bases between them. Written as DNA, the CDR3 is TGTGCCAGCAGCAGCCGCGCAGGGAATCAGCCCCAGCATTTT. It is translated as CASSSRAGNQPQHF.

In its sample, this clone was seen once. The rearrangement joins TRBV9 to TRBJ1-5; D not resolved. The CDR3 totals 15 residues. Deletions cut 0 bases from V and 2 bases from J, with 9 bases between. Germline V gives CDR1 SGDLS, CDR2 YYNGEE. The CDR3 coding sequence is TGTGCCAGCAGCGTAGGCCCCGGAGGCAATCAGCCCCAGCATTTT. Amino acid sequence: CASSVGPGGNQPQHF.

The V and J genes are TRBV2 and TRBJ2-1; possible D gene TRBD2, 6 bases. The germline V gene has CDR1 SNHLY and CDR2 FYNNEI. CDR3 length equals 16 residues. Trimming removed 3 bases at V and 2 bases at J, with 14 bases between. Written as DNA, the CDR3 is TGTGCCAGCAGTGACGGTCTAGCGATCCCCTACAATGAGCAGTTCTTC. This codes for CASSDGLAIPYNEQFF. The variable domain in full, completed from reference TRBV2 and TRBJ2-1, reads EPEVTQTPSHQVTQMGQEVILRCVPISNHLYFYWYRQILGQKVEFLVSFYNNEISEKSEIFDDQFSVERPDGSNFTLKIRSTKLEDSAMYFCASSDGLAIPYNEQFFGPGTRLTVL.

V usage is TRBV7-9 and J usage is TRBJ2-2; 11 bases match TRBD1. The CDR3 covers 14 residues. In germline, CDR1 is SEHNR, CDR2 FQNEAQ (reference sequence). Trimming cost V 5 bases and J 6 bases; bases outside gene matches: 2. This CDR3 reads CASSPGQGAGELFF. CDR3 nucleotides: TGTGCCAGCAGCCCGGGACAGGGGGCCGGGGAGCTGTTTTTT.

This sequence joins TRBV10-3 and TRBJ1-1; D gene ambiguous. Trimming stripped 10 bases from V and 1 base from J, with 13 bases between. There are 13 residues in the CDR3. The germline gives CDR1 ENHRY, CDR2 SYGVKD. CDR3 loop: CATSSTGNTEAFF. The CDR3 nucleotides read TGTGCCACATCGTCAACCGGGAACACTGAAGCTTTCTTT.

The chain has TRBV27 and TRBJ2-7; 10 nucleotides agree with TRBD2. CDR1 and CDR2 (germline): MNHEY, SMNVEV (reference sequence). V lost 4 bases, J lost 6 bases, and 6 bases stayed unmatched. The CDR3 totals 14 residues. CDR3 sequence reads: CASSSRLAGPEQYF. The CDR3 region has the DNA TGTGCCAGCAGTTCCCGACTAGCGGGCCCCGAGCAGTACTTC.

The chain has TRBV15 and TRBJ2-1; tentative D call: TRBD1 (6 bases). V was cut by 8 bases and J by 6 bases, with 14 bases left in between. Germline assignment: CDR1 LNHNV and CDR2 YYDKDF (reference sequence). The CDR3 has 13 amino acids. The DNA of the CDR3 is TGTGCCACCGGCAACAGGGATCGCAATGAGCAGTTCTTC. It is translated as CATGNRDRNEQFF.